This entry is about one TCR beta chain. Its target is not known. This specimen comes from a study of T cell responses to AZD1222 COVID-19 vaccine. The study, taken as a whole, reports: Targeting of unmutated variant regions was reportedly seen in nearly half of spike-specific TCRs. The donor cohort was predominantly white British with a female majority, and clonal diversity may have been underestimated. Baseline testing showed seropositivity in only six AZD1222 recipients. Vaccine-related CD4 TCRs covered spike, predominating at 160-218 and 743-854.

Measured with immunoSEQ multiplex PCR; TCRdb has only the in-frame clones, and not every one. The table lists about 99,000 clones, around nine tenths of them singletons. Germline V gives CDR1 LGHDT, CDR2 YNNKEL (reference sequence). After removal of 7 bases from V and 2 bases from J, the junction contained 5 bases not matched to a gene. CDR3 size: 15 residues. The chain combines TRBV3-1 (or the pseudogene TRBV3-2) with TRBJ1-3; 10 nucleotides align to TRBD1. This material consisted of peripheral blood, taken 28 days after the second dose of the MenACWY control vaccine. This sequence originates from an adult who received the MenACWY meningococcal vaccine as a control. CDR3 amino acids: CASTRGQGAGNTIYF. The CDR3 DNA follows: TGTGCCAGCACCCGAGGACAGGGGGCTGGAAACACCATATATTTT.